The 21 T cell receptor beta chains below come from one sample, sequenced in a study of T cells after posttransplantation cyclophosphamide. Generated by immunoSEQ multiplex PCR, the TCRdb table keeps only in-frame clones and is missing some. The counts give 35,000 to 40,000 clones, none of them seen only once; roughly 2.5% is held by the top ten. Sequenced material: PBMCs. Receptors were obtained from a middle-aged man in good health, CMV-negative, and a related stem cell transplant donor.

This clone was seen many times. This rearrangement joins TRBV7-9 to TRBJ1-1; TRBD1 agrees at 9 bases. This CDR3 is 15 amino acids long. J was trimmed by 0 bases and V by 10 bases; bases with no gene match: 9. Germline lookup yields CDR1 SEHNR and CDR2 FQNEAQ (reference sequence). The CDR3 protein is CATRAWDRVNTEAFF. CDR3 coding DNA: TGTGCCACTAGAGCCTGGGACAGGGTGAACACTGAAGCTTTCTTT.

This clone was recorded many times. The chain carries TRBV5-1 and TRBJ2-7; TRBD2 aligns across 14 bases. CDR1 and CDR2 from the germline V gene are SGHRS and YFSETQ. This CDR3 contains 17 residues. V dropped 3 bases and J dropped 1; count of bases not matched to a gene: 6. In DNA form, the CDR3 reads TGCGCCAGCAGCTCGGGACTAGCGGGAGTAAGGTCCTACGAGCAGTACTTC. It codes for CASSSGLAGVRSYEQYF.

This clone was seen many times. V usage is TRBV4-2 and J usage is TRBJ1-4; D might be TRBD1 (5 bases). The CDR3 loop spans 15 amino acids. Germline lookup yields CDR1 LGHNA and CDR2 YNFKEQ. The V end lost 3 bases, the J end lost 4 bases, and 12 bases lay between the germline ends. The CDR3 nucleotides are TGTGCCAGCAGCCAGGGAGGGGATTATAATGAAAAACTGTTTTTT. This gives the protein CASSQGGDYNEKLFF.

In this sample, this clone turned up many times. CDR3 residues: CASIRAGGQPQHF. The CDR3 DNA is TGTGCCAGCATAAGGGCGGGTGGTCAGCCCCAGCATTTT. This chain links TRBV6-1 with TRBJ1-5; D unclear. CDR1 MNHNS and CDR2 SASEGT come from the germline V gene. The CDR3 totals 13 residues. The V gene lost 7 bases and the J gene lost 6 bases, with 13 bases spanning the gap.

This clone was detected ten times or more. The chain joins TRBV11-2 to TRBJ1-2; possible D gene TRBD1, 6 bases. The CDR3 covers 13 residues. Between the trimmed V and J ends, which lost 5 bases and 1 base, there was a span of 8 bases. From germline, CDR1 is SGHAT and CDR2 FQNNGV. The CDR3 DNA is TGTGCCAGCAGCACGGACAGTAACTATGGCTACACCTTC. Encoded protein: CASSTDSNYGYTF.

This clone was picked up a small number of times. The chain links TRBV5-1 to TRBJ2-5; 8 nucleotides agree with TRBD1. The J segment lost 5 bases and the V segment lost 4 bases, leaving 7 bases of the junction unmatched. There are 14 residues in the CDR3. In germline, CDR1 is SGHRS, CDR2 YFSETQ. This CDR3 reads CASSPWTGKETQYF. DNA for the CDR3: TGCGCCAGCAGCCCATGGACAGGGAAGGAGACCCAGTACTTC.

This clone was found many times. For the CDR3, the DNA is TGTGCCTGGAGTTCGACTCTTAGCAATCAGCCCCAGCATTTT. Protein: CAWSSTLSNQPQHF. V is TRBV30 and J is TRBJ1-5; D unresolved. The CDR3 is made up of 14 amino acids. V shed 2 bases and J shed 0 bases, with 8 bases lying between them. Germline CDR1 is GTSNPN and CDR2 is SVGIG (reference sequence).

The chain is built from TRBV7-2 and TRBJ1-5; TRBD1 might be the D (6 bases). Per the germline V gene, CDR1 is SGHTA and CDR2 is FQGNSA. V was shortened by 6 bases and J by 4 bases, with 13 bases between the two germline ends. The CDR3 extends over 14 amino acids. CDR3 DNA sequence: TGTGCCAGCAGGGTAGGGGGGGGTAATCAGCCCCAGCATTTT. It encodes CASRVGGGNQPQHF.

There are many counts of this clone. This chain links TRBV5-1 with TRBJ1-5, with 9 nucleotides matching TRBD1. There are 15 residues in the CDR3. Germline V gives CDR1 SGHRS, CDR2 YFSETQ. The V and J ends lost 1 base and 6 bases, in that order; junction bases with no gene match: 5. This chain's CDR3 is CASSLTGGEGQPQHF. DNA of the CDR3: TGCGCCAGCAGCTTGACAGGGGGCGAGGGTCAGCCCCAGCATTTT. The variable domain in full, with the rest retrieved from reference TRBV5-1 and TRBJ1-5, is KAGVTQTPRYLIKTRGQQVTLSCSPISGHRSVSWYQQTPGQGLQFLFEYFSETQRNKGNFPGRFSGRQFSNSRSEMNVSTLELGDSALYLCASSLTGGEGQPQHFGDGTRLSIL.

A remark on this clone: This may be a read error, as it is one base from a much larger clone. This CDR3 fails to terminate in the conserved phenylalanine or tryptophan, so it likely reflects a read error. The V call is TRBV5-4, the J call TRBJ1-1; D is undetermined. The germline V gene has CDR1 SGHNT and CDR2 YYREEE (reference sequence). Deletions cut 0 bases from V and 10 bases from J, with 13 bases between. The CDR3 spans 13 residues. The chain's CDR3 is CASSLDGGRGAFS. CDR3 sequence (DNA): TGTGCCAGCAGCTTGGACGGCGGGCGAGGAGCTTTCTCT.

This clone has ten or more counts. The chain joins TRBV7-2 to TRBJ2-1, with no clear D. CDR1 SGHTA and CDR2 FQGNSA come from the germline V gene. V was cut by 5 bases and J by 6 bases, with 11 bases left in between. This CDR3 is built from 13 residues. CDR3 coding DNA: TGTGCCAGCAGCACAGATGGTAGCAATGAGCAGTTCTTC. This sequence encodes CASSTDGSNEQFF.

This clone was detected ten times or more. The chain joins TRBV6-5 to TRBJ2-7; 9 bases are shared with TRBD2. CDR3 length equals 15 residues. Germline V gene sequence: CDR1 MNHEY, CDR2 SVGAGI. The V and J ends lost 0 bases and 7 bases, in that order; junction bases with no gene match: 7. As DNA, the CDR3 is TGTGCCAGCAGTTACTCAGGCGGGGGGGGCTGGGAGCAGTACTTC. Protein: CASSYSGGGGWEQYF.

The gene calls are TRBV10-3 and TRBJ2-1, with TRBD2 identical over 8 bases. CDR3 size: 13 residues. Germline trimming cut 6 bases from V and 5 bases from J; bases unmatched to any gene: 3. The germline gives CDR1 ENHRY, CDR2 SYGVKD. The CDR3 reads CAIRPGLDNEQFF. CDR3 coding DNA: TGTGCCATCAGACCGGGACTAGACAATGAGCAGTTCTTC.

The sample holds many counts of this clone. The V gene is TRBV4-1, the J gene TRBJ1-5; maybe TRBD1 (6 bases). Deletions cut 4 bases from V and 9 bases from J, with 16 bases between. The CDR3 runs to 14 residues. The germline V gene has CDR1 MGHRA and CDR2 YSYEKL. The CDR3 loop reads CASSRDRNPGPQHF. Written as DNA, the CDR3 is TGCGCCAGCAGCCGCGACAGGAACCCTGGGCCCCAGCATTTT.

This clone showed up many times. This chain uses TRBV5-8 with TRBJ2-5, with TRBD1 matching 7 bases. The CDR3 has 16 amino acids. J gave up 3 bases and V 4 bases, and 12 bases lay outside the gene matches. Germline assignment: CDR1 SGHTS and CDR2 YDEGEE. The CDR3 nucleotides read TGTGCCAGCAGCCTGGGACAGTCAGCCCGGGAAGAGACCCAGTACTTC. Its protein product is CASSLGQSAREETQYF.

The chain links TRBV9 to TRBJ2-1, with 11 positions matching TRBD2. The germline CDR1 and CDR2 sequences are SGDLS and YYNGEE. CDR3 size: 17 residues. The J segment lost 14 bases and the V segment lost 4 bases, leaving 20 bases of the junction unmatched. CDR3 nucleotides: TGTGCCAGCAGCAGGGGCCCCACTAGCGGGAGTGAAAGTGTCGAGTTCTTC. Its protein product is CASSRGPTSGSESVEFF.

This clone was detected ten times or more. The chain employs TRBV10-2 and TRBJ1-4; TRBD1 matches at 9 bases. V dropped 1 base and J dropped 8; count of bases not matched to a gene: 5. In germline, CDR1 is WSHSY, CDR2 SAAADI. The CDR3 covers 15 residues. The CDR3: CASSEYDRGKEKLFF. In DNA, the CDR3 is TGCGCCAGCAGTGAGTACGACAGGGGGAAAGAAAAACTGTTTTTT.

The table lists this clone with many counts. The chain couples TRBV2 to TRBJ1-3, with a possible D match to TRBD1 (6 bases). Trimming took 3 bases from V and 2 from J, leaving 11 bases between them. This CDR3 comprises 15 residues. Looked up from germline, CDR1 is SNHLY and CDR2 is FYNNEI. The CDR3 DNA sequence: TGTGCCAGCAGTGAGGCGACAGGTGCTGGAAACACCATATATTTT. It translates to CASSEATGAGNTIYF.

The table lists this clone with a few counts. The V call is TRBV9, the J call TRBJ2-1; D call uncertain. CDR3 length: 14 amino acids. The V end lost 5 bases, the J end lost 0 bases, and 9 bases lay between the germline ends. Per the germline V gene, CDR1 is SGDLS and CDR2 is YYNGEE. The CDR3 DNA follows: TGTGCCAGCAGTAACTCGAGCTCCTACAATGAGCAGTTCTTC. It encodes CASSNSSSYNEQFF.

The chain is built from TRBV18 and TRBJ1-2, with 9 bases matching TRBD1. CDR1 and CDR2 from the germline V gene are KGHSH and LQKENI. V was pared by 1 base and J by 7 bases, with 7 bases of the junction left unmatched. The CDR3 runs to 15 residues. CDR3 in amino acids: CASSPQRGQGGGYTF. CDR3 sequence (DNA): TGTGCCAGCTCACCACAAAGGGGACAGGGAGGTGGCTACACCTTC. Full variable domain (missing parts from reference TRBV18 and TRBJ1-2): NAGVMQNPRHLVRRRGQEARLRCSPMKGHSHVYWYRQLPEEGLKFMVYLQKENIIDESGMPKERFSAEFPKEGPSILRIQQVVRGDSAAYFCASSPQRGQGGGYTFGSGTRLTVV.

This clone has ten or more counts. The V and J genes are TRBV27 and TRBJ2-3, with D hard to call. CDR3 length: 14 residues. V was cut by 2 bases and J by 6 bases, with 12 bases left in between. Germline V gene lookup returns CDR1 MNHEY and CDR2 SMNVEV (reference sequence). In DNA form, the CDR3 reads TGTGCCAGCAGTTTAAGCCTACCCCCGGATACGCAGTATTTT. Translated, it gives CASSLSLPPDTQYF.